Listed below are T cell receptor beta chains from one sample, sequenced in a study of siplizumab effects on memory and regulatory T cells. TCRdb keeps only in-frame clones here, not all; method: immunoSEQ multiplex PCR. The sample records 60,000 to 70,000 clones, over 70% being singletons. Sequencing was performed on Tregs sorted from blood. These receptors came from a human donor in good health. Each CDR3 is given with its conserved first and last residue. A D gene is named only where the DNA matches it firmly. Size is stated for part of the rows, as once, few or many counts, or as a class when the clone is expanded.

j_call v_call clone_size d_call cdr3_nt cdr3_aa
TRBJ2-3 TRBV7-9 few - TGTGCCAGCAGCTCCTGGGTGGCGGGGAGGACAGATACGCAGTATTTT CASSSWVAGRTDTQYF
TRBJ2-1 TRBV6-5 - - TGTGCCAGCTTCGCGGCAGCGACGTCCAATGAGCAGTTCTTC CASFAAATSNEQFF
TRBJ2-3 TRBV15 - - TGTGCCACCAGCGGCCGGACGGACTCTACAGATACGCAGTATTTT CATSGRTDSTDTQYF
TRBJ2-1 TRBV28 - - TGTGCCAGCACCCGAGGACTCAATGAGCAGTTCTTC CASTRGLNEQFF
TRBJ2-3 TRBV7-3 - - TGTGCCAGCAGCTTACGAGGCCTAGGGCTTGATACGCAGTATTTT CASSLRGLGLDTQYF
TRBJ2-5 TRBV19 - - TGTGCCAGTAGTCCTGGCATCGGCGGGACCCAGTACTTC CASSPGIGGTQYF
TRBJ2-3 TRBV27 - - TGTGCCAGCCGGGGCAGCCTCCTCACAGATACGCAGTATTTT CASRGSLLTDTQYF
TRBJ1-1 TRBV15 - - TGTGCCACCAGCAAAACAGGGTTAGGATGGACTGAAGCTTTCTTT CATSKTGLGWTEAFF
TRBJ2-5 TRBV6-6 - TRBD2 TGTGCCAGCAGTTACTCTTCACTAGCGGGAGTAGAGACCCAGTACTTC CASSYSSLAGVETQYF
TRBJ2-7 TRBV6-5 - TRBD2 TGTGCCAGTAAACTGACTAGCGGGAGTTACGAGCAGTACTTC CASKLTSGSYEQYF
TRBJ2-6 TRBV18 - - TGTGCCAGCTCACCTTTAGGGGAGGCTGGGGCCAACGTCCTGACTTTC CASSPLGEAGANVLTF
TRBJ1-3 TRBV6-1 - - TGTGCCAGCAGTGAATTTTCAGTAAGAAACACCATATATTTT CASSEFSVRNTIYF
TRBJ2-1 TRBV5-1 - TRBD2 TGCGCCAGCAGCCCCCGACAGGGGACTAGCGGGAGAAATGAGCAGTTCTTC CASSPRQGTSGRNEQFF